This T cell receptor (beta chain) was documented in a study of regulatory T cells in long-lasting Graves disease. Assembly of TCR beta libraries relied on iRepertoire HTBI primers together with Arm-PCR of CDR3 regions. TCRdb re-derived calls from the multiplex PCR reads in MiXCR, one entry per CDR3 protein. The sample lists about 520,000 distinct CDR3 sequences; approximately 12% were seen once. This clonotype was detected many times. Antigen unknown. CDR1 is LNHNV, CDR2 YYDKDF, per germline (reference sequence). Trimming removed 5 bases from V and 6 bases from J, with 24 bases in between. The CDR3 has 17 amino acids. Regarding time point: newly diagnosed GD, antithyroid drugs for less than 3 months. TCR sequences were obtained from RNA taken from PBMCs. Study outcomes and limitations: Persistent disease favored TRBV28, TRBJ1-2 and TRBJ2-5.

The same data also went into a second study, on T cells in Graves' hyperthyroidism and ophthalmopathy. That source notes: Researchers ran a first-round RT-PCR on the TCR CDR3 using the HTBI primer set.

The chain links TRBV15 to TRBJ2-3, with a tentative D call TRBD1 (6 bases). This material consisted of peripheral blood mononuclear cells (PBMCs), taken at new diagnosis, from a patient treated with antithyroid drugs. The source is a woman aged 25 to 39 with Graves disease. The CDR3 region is CATSPSRLLQGSDTQYF. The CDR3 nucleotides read TGTGCCACCAGCCCTTCCCGTCTACTACAGGGATCGGATACGCAGTATTTT.